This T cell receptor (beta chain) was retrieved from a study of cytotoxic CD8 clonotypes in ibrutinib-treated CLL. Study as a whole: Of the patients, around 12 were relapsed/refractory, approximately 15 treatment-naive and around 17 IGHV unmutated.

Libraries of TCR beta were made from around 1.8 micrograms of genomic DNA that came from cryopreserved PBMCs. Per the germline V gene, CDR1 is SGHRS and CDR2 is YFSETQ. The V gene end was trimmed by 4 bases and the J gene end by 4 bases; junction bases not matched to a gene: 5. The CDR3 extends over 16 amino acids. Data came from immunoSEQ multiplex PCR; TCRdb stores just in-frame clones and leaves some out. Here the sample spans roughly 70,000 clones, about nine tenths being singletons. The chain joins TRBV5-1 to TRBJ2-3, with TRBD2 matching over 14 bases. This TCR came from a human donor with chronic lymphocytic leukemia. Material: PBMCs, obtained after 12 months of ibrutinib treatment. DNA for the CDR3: TGCGCCAGCAGCATTCGGACTAGCGGGGGGTCAGATACGCAGTATTTT. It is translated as CASSIRTSGGSDTQYF. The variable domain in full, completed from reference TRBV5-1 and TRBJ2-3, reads KAGVTQTPRYLIKTRGQQVTLSCSPISGHRSVSWYQQTPGQGLQFLFEYFSETQRNKGNFPGRFSGRQFSNSRSEMNVSTLELGDSALYLCASSIRTSGGSDTQYFGPGTRLTVL.